This TCR beta chain originates from a study of blood T cell repertoires in COVID-19. The repertoire was sequenced with immunoSEQ multiplex PCR; TCRdb's copy has only in-frame clones and lacks some. The profile shows around 150,000 clones, more than 75% of them singletons. This clonotype was obtained from a man between 65 and 80 years old with acute or convalescent COVID-19. Sequenced: peripheral blood.

This CDR3 is CASSQVASGRGYEQYF. CDR3 nucleotides: TGCGCCAGCAGCCAGGTCGCTAGCGGGAGGGGCTACGAGCAGTACTTC. The V and J genes are TRBV4-1 and TRBJ2-7; 12 bases fit TRBD2. CDR3 length equals 16 residues. Germline loops: CDR1 MGHRA, CDR2 YSYEKL. Trimming took 3 bases from V and 3 from J; bases not matched to a gene: 6.